This passage covers 21 T cell receptor beta chains from one sample sequenced in a study of cytomegalovirus exposure and HLA in healthy donors. This PCR relied on a set of 60 Vbeta primers and 13 Jbeta primers. Data came from immunoSEQ multiplex PCR; TCRdb stores just in-frame clones and leaves some out. This table has 220,000 or so clones, roughly 70% appearing once. Sequencing was carried out using PBMCs. Source of these receptors: a woman in her twenties or thirties in good health and CMV-seronegative.

This clone was observed a few times. The chain is built from TRBV7-8 and TRBJ2-7; 12 nucleotides align to TRBD2. Trimming removed 5 bases from V and 2 bases from J; junction bases left unmatched: 7. Germline V gene data show CDR1 as SGHVS and CDR2 as FQNEAQ. The CDR3 is 16 residues long. CDR3 nucleotides: TGTGCCAGCAGCCTGACTAGCGGGGGCGGCCCCTACGAGCAGTACTTC. As protein: CASSLTSGGGPYEQYF. Drawing the rest from reference TRBV7-8 and TRBJ2-7, the complete variable domain is GAGVSQSPRYKVAKRGQDVALRCDPISGHVSLFWYQQALGQGPEFLTYFQNEAQLDKSGLPSDRFFAERPEGSVSTLKIQRTQQEDSAVYLCASSLTSGGGPYEQYFGPGTRLTVT.

Only a few counts were recorded for this clone. The chain uses TRBV30 and TRBJ1-6; D gene uncertain. V was pared by 4 bases and J by 0 bases, with 7 bases between. Germline V gene sequence: CDR1 GTSNPN, CDR2 SVGIG (reference sequence). There are 14 residues in the CDR3. The CDR3 sequence: CAWKRSSYNSPLHF. As DNA, the CDR3 is TGTGCCTGGAAAAGGAGCTCCTATAATTCACCCCTCCACTTT.

The table lists this clone with a few counts. The chain has TRBV14 and TRBJ1-2, with a weak D call TRBD1 (5 bases). Deletions cut 2 bases from V and 8 bases from J, with 12 bases between. Germline V gene lookup returns CDR1 SGHDN and CDR2 FVKESK. The CDR3 is made up of 13 amino acids. CDR3 DNA sequence: TGTGCCAGCAGCCAACGAGGGCGGGGCGGCTACACCTTC. Its protein product is CASSQRGRGGYTF.

The V and J genes are TRBV5-4 and TRBJ2-1; 11 nucleotides match TRBD1. Germline assignment: CDR1 SGHNT and CDR2 YYREEE (reference sequence). V lost 0 bases, J lost 6 bases, and 2 bases stayed unmatched. This CDR3 region has 15 residues. This chain's CDR3 is CASSLAGTGGNEQFF. The CDR3 bases are TGTGCCAGCAGCTTGGCAGGGACAGGGGGCAATGAGCAGTTCTTC. The full variable domain, rest sourced from reference TRBV5-4 and TRBJ2-1, is ETGVTQSPTHLIKTRGQQVTLRCSSQSGHNTVSWYQQALGQGPQFIFQYYREEENGRGNFPPRFSGLQFPNYSSELNVNALELDDSALYLCASSLAGTGGNEQFFGPGTRLTVL.

The genes are TRBV14 and TRBJ2-7, with 9 bases aligning to TRBD2. Germline lookup yields CDR1 SGHDN and CDR2 FVKESK. The CDR3 consists of 12 residues. V lost 3 bases, J lost 12 bases, and 6 bases stayed unmatched. Here the CDR3 DNA reads TGTGCCAGCAGCCAGGGACTAGCAAGTCTGTACTTC. Protein product: CASSQGLASLYF.

CDR3 loop: CASSKSGAAEETQYF. The CDR3 nucleotides read TGTGCCAGCAGCAAATCAGGGGCGGCCGAAGAGACCCAGTACTTC. The chain employs TRBV21-1 and TRBJ2-5; TRBD1, the D gene given by the table, was not confirmed from the DNA. TRBV21-1 is annotated as a pseudogene. The CDR3 covers 15 residues.

The sample holds a few counts of this clone. The rearrangement joins TRBV6-6 to TRBJ2-3, with D possibly being TRBD2 (7 bases). Germline CDR1 MNHNY, CDR2 SVGAGI (reference sequence). The CDR3 loop spans 13 amino acids. V shed 5 bases and J shed 6 bases, with 12 bases lying between them. The CDR3 DNA follows: TGTGCCAGCAGTGCAGAGGGGGGGGATACGCAGTATTTT. Protein: CASSAEGGDTQYF.

This clone was observed a single time. The V gene is TRBV11-2, the J gene TRBJ2-5, with a possible D match to TRBD2 (6 bases). The end of the DNA is better explained by TRBJ2-7, so the J call may be wrong. CDR1 is SGHAT, CDR2 FQNNGV, per germline. CDR3 length equals 16 residues. The CDR3 DNA sequence: TGTGCCAGCACCCTCTGGGGACGGGGGAGCTCCTACGAGCAGTACTTC. This encodes CASTLWGRGSSYEQYF.

This clone has a single count. The rearrangement joins TRBV25-1 to TRBJ2-6, with 11 bases identical to TRBD1. The CDR3 is 17 amino acids. With V trimmed by 5 bases and J by 2 bases, 5 bases remained unmatched. Germline V lookup: CDR1 MGHDK, CDR2 SYGVNS. The CDR3, as DNA: TGTGCCAGCAGTAGGACAGGGGGCCTCCCTGGGGCCAACGTCCTGACTTTC. Protein product: CASSRTGGLPGANVLTF.

The gene calls are TRBV7-9 and TRBJ2-5; D not certain. The J call may be incorrect, as the DNA end agrees better with TRBJ2-7. Per germline, CDR1 SEHNR and CDR2 FQNEAQ (reference sequence). The CDR3 loop spans 12 amino acids. The CDR3 DNA reads as TGTGCCAGCAGCTTAGTTCCTTACGAGCAGTACTTC. It specifies CASSLVPYEQYF.

This chain connects TRBV7-9 to TRBJ1-1; the D gene is possibly TRBD1 (5 bases). Trimming stripped 5 bases from V and 3 bases from J, with 16 bases between. This CDR3 region has 15 residues. Looked up from germline, CDR1 is SEHNR and CDR2 is FQNEAQ (reference sequence). CDR3 sequence (DNA): TGTGCCAGCAGCCAGACGGCCCAGGGTTACACTGAAGCTTTCTTT. Translated: CASSQTAQGYTEAFF. Full variable domain (remainder filled in from reference TRBV7-9 and TRBJ1-1): DTGVSQNPRHKITKRGQNVTFRCDPISEHNRLYWYRQTLGQGPEFLTYFQNEAQLEKSRLLSDRFSAERPKGSFSTLEIQRTEQGDSAMYLCASSQTAQGYTEAFFGQGTRLTVV.

V and J are TRBV11-3 and TRBJ2-4; 9 bases are shared with TRBD1. Germline loops: CDR1 SGHNT, CDR2 YENEEA. CDR3 size: 14 residues. The trim removed 5 bases at V and 9 bases at J, leaving 8 bases unmatched. CDR3 DNA: TGTGCCAGCAGCCGACGGGACAGGGTGGTCATTCAGTACTTC. It yields the protein CASSRRDRVVIQYF.

As concerns this clone: One end of the junction varies from germline; a read error may be responsible. This sequence joins TRBV7-9 and TRBJ1-4; D is possibly TRBD1 (6 bases). Germline V CDR1 and CDR2: SEHNR, FQNEAQ (reference sequence). This CDR3 comprises 17 residues. DNA of the CDR3: TGTGCCAGCAGCTTTTCCGGGACACTCGCAACTAATGAAGAACTGTTTTTT. As protein: CASSFSGTLATNEELFF.

The chain couples TRBV10-2 to TRBJ1-6, with D uncertain. The CDR3 consists of 15 residues. Looked up from germline, CDR1 is WSHSY and CDR2 is SAAADI. The germline V and J ends were trimmed by 8 bases and 4 bases, with 15 bases remaining between them. CDR3 amino acids: CASVLREVYNSPLHF. The CDR3 nucleotides read TGCGCCAGCGTCCTGAGGGAGGTTTATAATTCACCCCTCCACTTT.

Here the CDR3 reads CASSSGIGVLEQFF. Written as DNA, the CDR3 is TGTGCCAGCTCATCAGGGATAGGAGTCCTCGAGCAGTTCTTC. The chain carries TRBV18 and TRBJ2-1; D may be TRBD1 (5 bases). Looked up from germline, CDR1 is KGHSH and CDR2 is LQKENI. The CDR3 runs 14 residues. V lost 5 bases to trimming and J lost 10 bases, with 18 bases between them.

In its sample, this clone was seen a few times. This chain joins TRBV5-1 and TRBJ2-7, with TRBD2 as a possible D gene (6 bases). V lost 3 bases and J lost 3, with 16 bases in between. The CDR3 is 15 amino acids. Germline lookup yields CDR1 SGHRS and CDR2 YFSETQ. The CDR3 sequence is CASSSVGGVSYEQYF. The CDR3 DNA reads as TGCGCCAGCAGCTCGGTGGGGGGAGTAAGCTACGAGCAGTACTTC.

J is TRBJ2-7 and V is TRBV19, with D maybe TRBD1 (6 bases). This CDR3 is 15 amino acids long. V lost 4 bases to trimming and J lost 2 bases, with 15 bases between them. CDR1 is LNHDA, CDR2 SQIVND, per germline (reference sequence). CDR3 in amino acids: CASSNRDKTAYEQYF. In DNA form, the CDR3 reads TGTGCCAGTAGTAACCGGGACAAAACCGCCTACGAGCAGTACTTC.

The table lists this clone with a count of one. V and J are TRBV6-5 and TRBJ1-2; D may be TRBD1 (5 bases). V shed 5 bases and J shed 3 bases, with 13 bases lying between them. CDR1 MNHEY and CDR2 SVGAGI come from the germline V gene. This CDR3 spans 14 amino acids. For the CDR3, the DNA is TGTGCCAGCAGTCCCCCAGGGAATGACTATGGCTACACCTTC. This codes for CASSPPGNDYGYTF.

This sequence joins TRBV6-1 and TRBJ1-1; D is ambiguous. From germline, CDR1 is MNHNS and CDR2 SASEGT. This CDR3 region has 13 residues. The V end was cut by 6 bases, the J end by 0 bases, with 8 bases between. This CDR3 reads CASRTTMNTEAFF. In nucleotides, the CDR3 is TGTGCCAGCAGAACCACAATGAACACTGAAGCTTTCTTT.

The CDR3 region has the DNA TGTGCCAGCAGTTCCGGCGGACAGTACTACGAGCAGTACTTC. It is translated as CASSSGGQYYEQYF. The rearrangement joins TRBV6-5 to TRBJ2-7; D might be TRBD1 (6 bases). With 4 bases removed from V and 3 bases from J, the gap between germline ends came to 13 bases. From germline, CDR1 is MNHEY and CDR2 SVGAGI. This CDR3 has 14 residues.

The gene calls are TRBV6-5 and TRBJ1-1; the match to TRBD1 covers 8 bases. The CDR3 totals 15 residues. Trimming at V came to 4 bases and at J to 0 bases, leaving 4 bases not matched to a gene. Per the germline V gene, CDR1 is MNHEY and CDR2 is SVGAGI. CDR3: CASSSQGAMNTEAFF. The CDR3 bases are TGTGCCAGCAGTTCCCAGGGGGCCATGAACACTGAAGCTTTCTTT.